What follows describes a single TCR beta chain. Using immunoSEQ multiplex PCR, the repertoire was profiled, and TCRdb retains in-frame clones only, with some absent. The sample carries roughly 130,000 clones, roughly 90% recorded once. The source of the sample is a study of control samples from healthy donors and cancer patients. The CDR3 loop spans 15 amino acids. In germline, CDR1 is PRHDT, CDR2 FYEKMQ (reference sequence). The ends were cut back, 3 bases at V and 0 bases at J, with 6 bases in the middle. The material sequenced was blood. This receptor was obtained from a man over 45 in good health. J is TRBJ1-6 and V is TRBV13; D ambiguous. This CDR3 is CASSLGSSYNSPLHF. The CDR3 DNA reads TGTGCCAGCAGCTTGGGGAGCTCCTATAATTCACCCCTCCACTTT.